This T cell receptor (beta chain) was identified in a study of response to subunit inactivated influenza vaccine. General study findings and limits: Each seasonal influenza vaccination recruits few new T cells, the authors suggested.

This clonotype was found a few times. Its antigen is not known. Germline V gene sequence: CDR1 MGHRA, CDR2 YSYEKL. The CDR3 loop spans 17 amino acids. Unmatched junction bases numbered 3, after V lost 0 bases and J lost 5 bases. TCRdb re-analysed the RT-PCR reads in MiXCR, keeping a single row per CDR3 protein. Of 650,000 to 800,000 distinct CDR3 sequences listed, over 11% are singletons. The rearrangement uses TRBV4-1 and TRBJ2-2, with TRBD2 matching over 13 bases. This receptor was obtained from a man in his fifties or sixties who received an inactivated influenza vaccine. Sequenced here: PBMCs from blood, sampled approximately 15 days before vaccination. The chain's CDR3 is CASSQDQGLAGTGELFF. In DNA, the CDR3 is TGCGCCAGCAGCCAAGATCAGGGACTAGCGGGAACCGGGGAGCTGTTTTTT.